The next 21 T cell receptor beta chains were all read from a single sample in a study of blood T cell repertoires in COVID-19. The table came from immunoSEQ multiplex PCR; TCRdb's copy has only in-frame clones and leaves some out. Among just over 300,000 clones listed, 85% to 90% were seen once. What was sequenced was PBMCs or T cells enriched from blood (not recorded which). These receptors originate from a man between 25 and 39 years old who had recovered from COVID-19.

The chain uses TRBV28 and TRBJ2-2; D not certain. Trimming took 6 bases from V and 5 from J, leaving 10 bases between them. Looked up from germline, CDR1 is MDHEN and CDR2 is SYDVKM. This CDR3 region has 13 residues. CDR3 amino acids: CASSPYSTGELFF. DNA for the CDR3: TGTGCCAGCAGCCCGTACAGTACCGGGGAGCTGTTTTTT. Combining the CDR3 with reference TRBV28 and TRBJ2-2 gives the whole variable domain DVKVTQSSRYLVKRTGEKVFLECVQDMDHENMFWYRQDPGLGLRLIYFSYDVKMKEKGDIPEGYSVSREKKERFSLILESASTNQTSMYLCASSPYSTGELFFGEGSRLTVL.

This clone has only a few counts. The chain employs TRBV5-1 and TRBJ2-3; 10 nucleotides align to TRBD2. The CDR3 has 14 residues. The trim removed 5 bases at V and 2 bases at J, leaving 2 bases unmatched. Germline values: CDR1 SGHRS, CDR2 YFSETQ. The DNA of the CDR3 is TGCGCCAGCAGACTAGCGGGGACCACAGATACGCAGTATTTT. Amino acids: CASRLAGTTDTQYF.

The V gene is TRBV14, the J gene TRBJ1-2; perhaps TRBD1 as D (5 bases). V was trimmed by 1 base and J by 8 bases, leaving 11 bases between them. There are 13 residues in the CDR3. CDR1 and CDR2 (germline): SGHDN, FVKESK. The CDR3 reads CASSQAGFQGYTF. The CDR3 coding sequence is TGTGCCAGCAGCCAAGCAGGGTTCCAGGGCTACACCTTC.

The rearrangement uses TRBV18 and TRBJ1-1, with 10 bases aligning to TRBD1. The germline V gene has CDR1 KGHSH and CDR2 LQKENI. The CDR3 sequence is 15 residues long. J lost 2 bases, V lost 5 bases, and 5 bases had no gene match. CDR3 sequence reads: CASSTTGGFNTEAFF. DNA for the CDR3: TGTGCCAGCTCAACGACAGGGGGCTTTAACACTGAAGCTTTCTTT.

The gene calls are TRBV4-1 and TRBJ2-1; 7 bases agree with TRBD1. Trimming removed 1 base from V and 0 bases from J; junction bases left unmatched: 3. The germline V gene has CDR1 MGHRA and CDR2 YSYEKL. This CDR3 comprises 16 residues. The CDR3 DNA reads TGCGCCAGCAGCCAAGGTAACAGGGGCTCCTACAATGAGCAGTTCTTC. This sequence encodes CASSQGNRGSYNEQFF.

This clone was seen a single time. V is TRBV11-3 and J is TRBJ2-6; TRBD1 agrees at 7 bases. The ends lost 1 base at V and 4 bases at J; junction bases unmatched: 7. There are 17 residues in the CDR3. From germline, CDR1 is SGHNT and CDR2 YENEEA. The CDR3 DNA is TGTGCCAGCAGCTTAGGATCCCTAGGGGGCGGGGCCAACGTCCTGACTTTC. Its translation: CASSLGSLGGGANVLTF.

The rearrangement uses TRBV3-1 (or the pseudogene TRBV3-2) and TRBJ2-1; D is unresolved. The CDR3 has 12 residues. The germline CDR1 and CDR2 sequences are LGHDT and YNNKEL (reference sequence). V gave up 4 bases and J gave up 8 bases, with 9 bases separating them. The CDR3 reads CASSRLADEQFF. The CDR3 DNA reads TGTGCCAGCAGCCGTCTTGCGGATGAGCAGTTCTTC.

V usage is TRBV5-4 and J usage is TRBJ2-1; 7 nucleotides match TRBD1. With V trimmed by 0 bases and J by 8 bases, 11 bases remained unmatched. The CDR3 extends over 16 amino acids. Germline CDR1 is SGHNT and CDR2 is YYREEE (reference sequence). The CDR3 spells CASSLVEGAFLDEQFF. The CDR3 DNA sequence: TGTGCCAGCAGCTTGGTTGAGGGGGCCTTTTTGGATGAGCAGTTCTTC.

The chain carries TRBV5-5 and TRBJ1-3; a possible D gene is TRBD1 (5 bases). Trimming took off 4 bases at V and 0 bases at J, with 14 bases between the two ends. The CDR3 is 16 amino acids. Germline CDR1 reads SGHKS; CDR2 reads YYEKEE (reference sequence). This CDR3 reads CASSPITGFSGNTIYF. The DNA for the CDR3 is TGTGCCAGCAGCCCGATTACAGGTTTCTCTGGAAACACCATATATTTT.

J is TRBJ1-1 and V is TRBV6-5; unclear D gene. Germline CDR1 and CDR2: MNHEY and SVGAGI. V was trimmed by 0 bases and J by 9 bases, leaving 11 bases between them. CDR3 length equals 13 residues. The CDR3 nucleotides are TGTGCCAGCAGTTACTCATTGCAGGATAAAGCTTTCTTT. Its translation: CASSYSLQDKAFF.

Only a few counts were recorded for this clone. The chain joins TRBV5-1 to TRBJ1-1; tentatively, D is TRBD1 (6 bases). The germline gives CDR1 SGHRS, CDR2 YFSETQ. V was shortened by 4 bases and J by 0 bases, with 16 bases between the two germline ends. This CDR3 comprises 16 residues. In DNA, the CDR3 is TGCGCCAGCAGCCCGGACAGTCAAGAAATGAACACTGAAGCTTTCTTT. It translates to CASSPDSQEMNTEAFF.

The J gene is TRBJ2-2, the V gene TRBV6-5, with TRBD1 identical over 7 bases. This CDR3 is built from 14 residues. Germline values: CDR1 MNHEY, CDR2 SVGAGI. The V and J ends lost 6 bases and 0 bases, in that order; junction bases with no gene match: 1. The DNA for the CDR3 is TGTGCCAGCAGGGGACAGCCGAACACCGGGGAGCTGTTTTTT. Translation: CASRGQPNTGELFF.

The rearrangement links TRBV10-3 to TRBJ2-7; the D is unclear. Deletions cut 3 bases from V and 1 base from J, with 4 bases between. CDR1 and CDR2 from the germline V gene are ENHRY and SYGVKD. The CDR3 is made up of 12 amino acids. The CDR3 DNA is TGTGCCATCAGTGACCATTCCTACGAGCAGTACTTC. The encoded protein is CAISDHSYEQYF.

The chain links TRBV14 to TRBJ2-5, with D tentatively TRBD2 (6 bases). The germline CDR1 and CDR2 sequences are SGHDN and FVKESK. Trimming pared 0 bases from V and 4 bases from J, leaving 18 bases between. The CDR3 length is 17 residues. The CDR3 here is CASSQDRRLATGETQYF. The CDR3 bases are TGTGCCAGCAGCCAAGACCGCCGCCTAGCGACGGGAGAGACCCAGTACTTC.

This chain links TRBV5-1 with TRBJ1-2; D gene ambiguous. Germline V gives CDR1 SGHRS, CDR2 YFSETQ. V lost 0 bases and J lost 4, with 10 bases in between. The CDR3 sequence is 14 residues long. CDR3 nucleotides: TGCGCCAGCAGCTTGGCGCAGTACCCCTATGGCTACACCTTC. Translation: CASSLAQYPYGYTF. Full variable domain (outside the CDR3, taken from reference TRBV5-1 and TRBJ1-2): KAGVTQTPRYLIKTRGQQVTLSCSPISGHRSVSWYQQTPGQGLQFLFEYFSETQRNKGNFPGRFSGRQFSNSRSEMNVSTLELGDSALYLCASSLAQYPYGYTFGSGTRLTVV.

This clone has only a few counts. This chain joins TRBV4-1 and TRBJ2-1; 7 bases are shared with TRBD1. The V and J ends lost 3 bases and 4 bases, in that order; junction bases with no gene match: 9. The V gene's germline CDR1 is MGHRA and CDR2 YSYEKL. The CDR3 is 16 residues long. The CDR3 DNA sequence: TGCGCCAGCAGCCAGGGACAGTCCTTGGGGTACAATGAGCAGTTCTTC. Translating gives CASSQGQSLGYNEQFF.

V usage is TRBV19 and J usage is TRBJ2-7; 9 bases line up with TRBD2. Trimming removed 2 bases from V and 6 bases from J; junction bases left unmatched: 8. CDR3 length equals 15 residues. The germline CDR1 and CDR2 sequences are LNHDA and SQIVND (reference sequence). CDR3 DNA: TGTGCCAGTAGTATAATTAGCGGGAGACCCAGCGAGCAGTACTTC. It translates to CASSIISGRPSEQYF.

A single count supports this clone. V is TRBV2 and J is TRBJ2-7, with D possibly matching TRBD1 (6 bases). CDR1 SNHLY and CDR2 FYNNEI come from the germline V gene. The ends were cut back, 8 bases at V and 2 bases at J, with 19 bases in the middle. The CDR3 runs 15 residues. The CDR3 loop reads CASDKPGTPPYEQYF. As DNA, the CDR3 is TGTGCCAGCGACAAACCCGGGACACCACCCTACGAGCAGTACTTC.

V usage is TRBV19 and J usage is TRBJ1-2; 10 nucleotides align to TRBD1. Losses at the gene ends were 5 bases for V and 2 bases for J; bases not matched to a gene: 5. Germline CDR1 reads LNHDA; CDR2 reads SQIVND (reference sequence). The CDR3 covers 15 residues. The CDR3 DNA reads TGTGCCAGTAGTGGGGGGACAGGGGTCAACTATGGCTACACCTTC. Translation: CASSGGTGVNYGYTF. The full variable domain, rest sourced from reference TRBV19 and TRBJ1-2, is DGGITQSPKYLFRKEGQNVTLSCEQNLNHDAMYWYRQDPGQGLRLIYYSQIVNDFQKGDIAEGYSVSREKKESFPLTVTSAQKNPTAFYLCASSGGTGVNYGYTFGSGTRLTVV.

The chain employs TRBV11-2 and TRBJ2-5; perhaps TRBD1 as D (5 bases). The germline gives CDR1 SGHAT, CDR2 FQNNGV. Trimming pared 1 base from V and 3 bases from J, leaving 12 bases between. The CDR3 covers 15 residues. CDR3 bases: TGTGCCAGCAGCTTAGTTGACAGTAAGAAAGAGACCCAGTACTTC. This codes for CASSLVDSKKETQYF.

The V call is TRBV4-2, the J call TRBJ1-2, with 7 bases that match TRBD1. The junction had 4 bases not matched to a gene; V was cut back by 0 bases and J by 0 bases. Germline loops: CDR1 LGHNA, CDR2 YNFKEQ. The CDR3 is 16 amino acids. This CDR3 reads CASSQEQGSANYGYTF. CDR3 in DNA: TGTGCCAGCAGCCAAGAACAGGGGTCTGCTAACTATGGCTACACCTTC.